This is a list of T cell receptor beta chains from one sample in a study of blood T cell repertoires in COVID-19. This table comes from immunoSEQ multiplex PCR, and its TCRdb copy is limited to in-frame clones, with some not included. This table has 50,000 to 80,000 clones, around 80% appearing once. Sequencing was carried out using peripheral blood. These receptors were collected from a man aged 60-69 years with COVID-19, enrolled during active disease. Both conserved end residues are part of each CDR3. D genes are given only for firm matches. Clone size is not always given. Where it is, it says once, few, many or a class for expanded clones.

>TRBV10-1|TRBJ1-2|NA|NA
TGCGCCAGCAGTGAGTCCAGGTTTTATGGCTACACCTTC
CASSESRFYGYTF
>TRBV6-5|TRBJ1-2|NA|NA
TGTGCCAGCAGGAAATACAGTAATAACTATGGCTACACCTTC
CASRKYSNNYGYTF
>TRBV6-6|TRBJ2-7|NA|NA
TGTGCCAGCGGGGATCAGCGGTCCGAGCAGTACTTC
CASGDQRSEQYF
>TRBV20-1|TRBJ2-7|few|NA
TGCAGTGCTAGTGGGGCTAATGTCTACGAGCAGTACTTC
CSASGANVYEQYF
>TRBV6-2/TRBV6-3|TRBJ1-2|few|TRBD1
TGTGCCAGCAGTTACAGGGGGCGAGGCTATGGCTACACCTTC
CASSYRGRGYGYTF
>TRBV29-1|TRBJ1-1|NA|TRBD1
TGCAGCGTGGACAGGGGGCCGGGTTGGGACACTGAAGCTTTCTTT
CSVDRGPGWDTEAFF
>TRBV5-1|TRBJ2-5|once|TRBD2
TGCGCCAGCAGCTTGGCCGGACTAGCGGGGGAAGAGACCCAGTACTTC
CASSLAGLAGEETQYF
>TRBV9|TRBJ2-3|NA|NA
TGTGCCAGCAGCGTAGCTTCCAGTCAAGATACGCAGTATTTT
CASSVASSQDTQYF
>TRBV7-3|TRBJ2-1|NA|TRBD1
TGTGCCAGCAGCTCGCCACGGGGACAGGGGGCACGCAATGAGCAGTTCTTC
CASSSPRGQGARNEQFF
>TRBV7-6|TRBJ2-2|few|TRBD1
TGTGCCAGCAGCTTGCTAAGTGGGGGACAGGGGGATCCCGGGGAGCTGTTTTTT
CASSLLSGGQGDPGELFF
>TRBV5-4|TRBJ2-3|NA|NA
TGTGCCAGCAGCTTGGCTTCGAGGAGCACAGATACGCAGTATTTT
CASSLASRSTDTQYF
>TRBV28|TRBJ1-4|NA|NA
TGTGCCAGCAGTTCAGCACGAGGGGAAAAACTGTTTTTT
CASSSARGEKLFF
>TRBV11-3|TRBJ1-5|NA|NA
TGTGCCAGCAGCTTAGATCGGGTGAATCAGCCCCAGCATTTT
CASSLDRVNQPQHF
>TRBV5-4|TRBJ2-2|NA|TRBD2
TGTGCCAGCAGCTTTCAGACTAGCGGGGTGACCGGGGAGCTGTTTTTT
CASSFQTSGVTGELFF
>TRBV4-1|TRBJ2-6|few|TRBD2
TGCGCCAGCAGGGGCGGGACTAGCCCCGGGGCCAACGTCCTGACTTTC
CASRGGTSPGANVLTF
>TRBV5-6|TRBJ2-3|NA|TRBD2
TGTGCCAGCAGCTCCGGGACTAGCGGGACAGATACGCAGTATTTT
CASSSGTSGTDTQYF
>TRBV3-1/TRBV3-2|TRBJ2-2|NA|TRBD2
TGTGCCAGCAGCCAACTCGCGGGGGGGCGGTTTTTAAACACCGGGGAGCTGTTTTTT
CASSQLAGGRFLNTGELFF
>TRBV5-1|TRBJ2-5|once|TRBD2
TGCGCCAGCAGCCCTACCACCGGGGGGGCACTTGAGACCCAGTACTTC
CASSPTTGGALETQYF
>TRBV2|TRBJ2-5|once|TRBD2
TGTGCCAGCAGTGAACGGCGGGGGGGCCTGGAGACCCAGTACTTC
CASSERRGGLETQYF
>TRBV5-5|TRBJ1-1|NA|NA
TGTGCCAGCAGCTCTTCTATTCAGGTGGGCACTGAAGCTTTCTTT
CASSSSIQVGTEAFF
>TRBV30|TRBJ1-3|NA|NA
TGTGCCTGGAGCCGGGACTCTAGCTCTGGAAACACCATATATTTT
CAWSRDSSSGNTIYF
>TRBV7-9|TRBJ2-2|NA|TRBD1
TGTGCCAGCAGCCTGTTACCGGGACAGGGGAATACCGGGGAGCTGTTTTTT
CASSLLPGQGNTGELFF
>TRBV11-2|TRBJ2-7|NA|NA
TGTGCCAGCAGCTTAAACAGGGTGGCCTCCTACGAGCAGTACTTC
CASSLNRVASYEQYF
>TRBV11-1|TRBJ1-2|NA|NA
TGTGCCAGCAGCTTATTATCGGGTAAGATCTATGGCTACACCTTC
CASSLLSGKIYGYTF
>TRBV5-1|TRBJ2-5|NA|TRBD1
TGCGCCAGCAGCCCTTCTGGTGGCACAGGGGAGGAGACCCAGTACTTC
CASSPSGGTGEETQYF
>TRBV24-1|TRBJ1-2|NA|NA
TGTGCCACCAGTGATAACGTCTTCGGAAGCGATGGCTACACCTTC
CATSDNVFGSDGYTF
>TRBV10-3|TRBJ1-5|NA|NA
TGTGCCATCAGTGAAAACAGGGCCGATCAGCCCCAGCATTTT
CAISENRADQPQHF
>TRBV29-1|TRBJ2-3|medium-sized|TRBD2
TGCAGCGCTCGGGGGGGGCTGAGCACAGATACGCAGTATTTT
CSARGGLSTDTQYF
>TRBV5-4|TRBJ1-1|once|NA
TGTGCCAGCAGTAAACAGGGAAACACTGAAGCTTTCTTT
CASSKQGNTEAFF
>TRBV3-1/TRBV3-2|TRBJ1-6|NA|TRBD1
TGTGCCAGCAGCCGTACCGGACAGGGAAGTTCACCCCTCCACTTT
CASSRTGQGSSPLHF
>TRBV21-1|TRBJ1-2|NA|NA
TGTGCCAACTCTGATAGGGGTTCCCGGTTGCTCACCTTC
CANSDRGSRLLTF
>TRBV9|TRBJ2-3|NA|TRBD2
TGTGCCAGCAGCGCCCTAACTAGCGGGGGATCAGATACGCAGTATTTT
CASSALTSGGSDTQYF
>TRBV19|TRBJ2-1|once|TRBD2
TGTGCCAGTAGTTCCCAAGCGGGGACCTACAATGAGCAGTTCTTC
CASSSQAGTYNEQFF
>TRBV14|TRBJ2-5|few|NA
TGTGCCAGCAGCCACCAATTCGGGACCCAGTACTTC
CASSHQFGTQYF
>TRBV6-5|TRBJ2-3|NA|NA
TGTGCCAGCAGTTCTAGAGATACGCAGTATTTT
CASSSRDTQYF
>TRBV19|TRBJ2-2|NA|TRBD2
TGTGCCAGTAGTATAGGGGCGGGAGTATTGTCCGGGGAGCTGTTTTTT
CASSIGAGVLSGELFF
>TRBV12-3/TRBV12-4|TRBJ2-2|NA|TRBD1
TGTGCCAGCAGTTTGACAGGGACCGGGGAGCTGTTTTTT
CASSLTGTGELFF
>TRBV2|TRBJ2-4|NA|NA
TGTGCCAGCAGTGCTGAGATAGCCAAAAACATTCAGTACTTC
CASSAEIAKNIQYF
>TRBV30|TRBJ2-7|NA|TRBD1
TGTGCCCAGGACAGGGGGCCCCTCTACGAGCAGTACTTC
CAQDRGPLYEQYF
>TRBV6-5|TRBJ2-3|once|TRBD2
TGTGCCAGCAGTTACTCGGGCGGGGGGGCGTCAGATACGCAGTATTTT
CASSYSGGGASDTQYF
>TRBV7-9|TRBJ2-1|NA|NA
TGTGCCAGCAGCTTATCCGGGATCAATGAGCAGTTCTTC
CASSLSGINEQFF
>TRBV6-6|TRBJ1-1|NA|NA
TGTGCCAGCAGTTCAGACGGAGACACTGAAGCTTTCTTT
CASSSDGDTEAFF
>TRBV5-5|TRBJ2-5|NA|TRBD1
TGTGCCAGCAGCCAACTTAGACAGGGAGAGACCCAGTACTTC
CASSQLRQGETQYF
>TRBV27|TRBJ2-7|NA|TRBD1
TGTGCCACGCGAACAGGGGGATACGAGCAGTACTTC
CATRTGGYEQYF